Listed here are 25 T cell receptor beta chains from one sample, sequenced in a study of cytomegalovirus exposure and HLA in healthy donors. 60 Vbeta and 13 Jbeta primers were used in PCR. Measured with immunoSEQ multiplex PCR; TCRdb has only the in-frame clones, and not every one. The sample includes fewer than 110,000 clones, 60% to 85% seen only once; the top ten take less than 11%. Sequenced: PBMCs. These receptors all come from a man aged 45-60 years in good health and CMV-seronegative.

This clone has only a few counts. This chain joins TRBV6-5 and TRBJ2-3; 7 bases agree with TRBD1. Germline V gene sequence: CDR1 MNHEY, CDR2 SVGAGI. The CDR3 has 13 amino acids. Trimming at V came to 10 bases and at J to 7 bases, leaving 11 bases not matched to a gene. CDR3 protein: CAIRDSRRNTQYF. The CDR3 DNA is TGTGCCATCCGGGACAGCCGCAGGAATACGCAGTATTTT.

The chain couples TRBV14 to TRBJ2-1; D remains ambiguous. With 6 bases removed from V and 4 bases from J, the gap between germline ends came to 16 bases. The CDR3 contains 15 residues. Looked up from germline, CDR1 is SGHDN and CDR2 is FVKESK. CDR3 DNA sequence: TGTGCCAGCAGTCTTATCGGAGCCTTATACAATGAGCAGTTCTTC. This sequence encodes CASSLIGALYNEQFF.

This clone was counted between two and nine times. The V gene is TRBV19, the J gene TRBJ1-2; perhaps TRBD1 as D (5 bases). Germline V lookup: CDR1 LNHDA, CDR2 SQIVND (reference sequence). The length of the CDR3 is 13 residues. V lost 6 bases and J 2 bases, leaving 10 bases between the germline ends. For the CDR3, the DNA is TGTGCCAGTAGCTCCAGGGTGAACTATGGCTACACCTTC. It specifies CASSSRVNYGYTF.

The V call is TRBV28, the J call TRBJ2-3; 7 nucleotides align to TRBD2. The germline CDR1 and CDR2 sequences are MDHEN and SYDVKM. This CDR3 region has 13 residues. J gave up 7 bases and V 7 bases, and 8 bases lay outside the gene matches. In DNA, the CDR3 is TGTGCCAGCAATGGGGAGGGCGTTTATACGCAGTATTTT. It is translated as CASNGEGVYTQYF.

This clone was observed a handful of times. The chain is built from TRBV7-9 and TRBJ2-3, with 11 bases aligning to TRBD2. After removal of 4 bases from V and 3 bases from J, the junction contained 6 bases not matched to a gene. The CDR3 spans 16 residues. Per germline, CDR1 SEHNR and CDR2 FQNEAQ (reference sequence). The CDR3 DNA is TGTGCCAGCAGCTGGGGTAGCGGGGGGGGGACAGATACGCAGTATTTT. It codes for CASSWGSGGGTDTQYF.

The rearrangement uses TRBV27 and TRBJ2-4; 8 nucleotides agree with TRBD2. Germline values: CDR1 MNHEY, CDR2 SMNVEV (reference sequence). The CDR3 spans 13 residues. J was trimmed by 6 bases and V by 6 bases; bases with no gene match: 4. This CDR3 reads CASRPGGGNIQYF. The CDR3, as DNA: TGTGCCAGCAGGCCCGGGGGGGGAAACATTCAGTACTTC.

There are a few counts of this clone. V and J are TRBV7-2 and TRBJ2-1; no definite D call. The V gene lost 3 bases and the J gene lost 9 bases, with 12 bases spanning the gap. From germline, CDR1 is SGHTA and CDR2 FQGNSA. CDR3 length equals 13 residues. In DNA, the CDR3 is TGTGCCAGCAGCTTGCGGATAGAAGGTGAGCAGTTCTTC. It specifies CASSLRIEGEQFF.

J is TRBJ2-7 and V is TRBV9, with 8 positions matching TRBD1. The V gene's germline CDR1 is SGDLS and CDR2 YYNGEE. V dropped 6 bases and J dropped 2; count of bases not matched to a gene: 7. This CDR3 contains 14 residues. The CDR3 DNA sequence: TGTGCCAGCACCCCGACAGGGGATACCTACGAGCAGTACTTC. As protein: CASTPTGDTYEQYF.

V usage is TRBV6-1 and J usage is TRBJ1-1; D is perhaps TRBD1 (6 bases). V lost 3 bases, J lost 5 bases, and 19 bases lay in between. From germline, CDR1 is MNHNS and CDR2 SASEGT. The CDR3 totals 16 residues. The CDR3 nucleotides read TGTGCCAGCAGTGACCGTTGGGGGCAGCTTGGGACTGAAGCTTTCTTT. Encoded protein: CASSDRWGQLGTEAFF.

The chain joins TRBV7-3 to TRBJ2-5; D might be TRBD1 (5 bases). Germline values: CDR1 SGHTA, CDR2 FQGTGA. Deletions cut 0 bases from V and 4 bases from J, with 9 bases between. This CDR3 spans 14 amino acids. The CDR3: CASSLTQGTETQYF. The CDR3 DNA reads TGTGCCAGCAGCTTAACCCAGGGAACAGAGACCCAGTACTTC. The variable domain in full, completed from reference TRBV7-3 and TRBJ2-5, reads GAGVSQTPSNKVTEKGKYVELRCDPISGHTALYWYRQSLGQGPEFLIYFQGTGAADDSGLPNDRFFAVRPEGSVSTLKIQRTERGDSAVYLCASSLTQGTETQYFGPGTRLLVL.

DNA for the CDR3: TGTGCCAGCAGCTTAGGGACAGGGGGCGCGGGTGAAAAACTGTTTTTT. As protein: CASSLGTGGAGEKLFF. The chain couples TRBV7-2 to TRBJ1-4, with 11 bases fitting TRBD1. Germline V CDR1 and CDR2: SGHTA, FQGNSA. The V gene end was trimmed by 1 base and the J gene end by 7 bases; junction bases not matched to a gene: 5. CDR3 size: 16 residues.

The chain couples TRBV4-2 to TRBJ1-3; D gene uncertain. Germline CDR1 and CDR2: LGHNA and YNFKEQ. Trimming removed 0 bases from V and 0 bases from J, with 12 bases in between. CDR3 size: 17 residues. The CDR3: CASSQEVGRDSGNTIYF. CDR3 bases: TGTGCCAGCAGCCAAGAGGTAGGGAGGGACTCTGGAAACACCATATATTTT.

In DNA, the CDR3 is TGTGCCAGCAGCCAAGATTCCGGGACTAGCCGGGAGCAGTTCTTC. Translated, it gives CASSQDSGTSREQFF. V gene TRBV4-2 combines with J gene TRBJ2-1, with TRBD2 matching 9 bases. Losses at the gene ends were 0 bases for V and 10 bases for J; bases not matched to a gene: 7. The CDR3 is made up of 15 amino acids. Germline CDR1 LGHNA, CDR2 YNFKEQ.

This clone has just a few counts. The chain uses TRBV28 and TRBJ1-1, with D tentatively TRBD1 (6 bases). The CDR3 spans 13 residues. Germline CDR1 reads MDHEN; CDR2 reads SYDVKM. Deletions cut 5 bases from V and 8 bases from J, with 15 bases between. The CDR3 sequence is CASSVSGAGEAFF. CDR3 DNA sequence: TGTGCCAGCAGTGTATCAGGGGCTGGAGAAGCTTTCTTT. Combining the CDR3 with reference TRBV28 and TRBJ1-1 gives the whole variable domain DVKVTQSSRYLVKRTGEKVFLECVQDMDHENMFWYRQDPGLGLRLIYFSYDVKMKEKGDIPEGYSVSREKKERFSLILESASTNQTSMYLCASSVSGAGEAFFGQGTRLTVV.

V is TRBV27 and J is TRBJ2-3; 7 nucleotides match TRBD1. There are 16 residues in the CDR3. Germline V CDR1 and CDR2: MNHEY, SMNVEV (reference sequence). The junction had 14 bases not matched to a gene; V was cut back by 7 bases and J by 4 bases. The CDR3 bases are TGTGCCAGCACCATAAGCACCCTTACAGGGGCAGATACGCAGTATTTT. Protein sequence: CASTISTLTGADTQYF.

This rearrangement joins TRBV7-3 to TRBJ2-3, with 11 bases aligning to TRBD1. The V gene end was trimmed by 5 bases and the J gene end by 6 bases; junction bases not matched to a gene: 4. In germline, CDR1 is SGHTA, CDR2 FQGTGA. CDR3 length: 14 amino acids. The CDR3 region is CASSPGTGGDTQYF. For the CDR3, the DNA is TGTGCCAGCAGCCCCGGGACAGGGGGGGATACGCAGTATTTT.

J is TRBJ2-2 and V is TRBV27; TRBD2 aligns across 7 bases. CDR1 is MNHEY, CDR2 SMNVEV, per germline (reference sequence). CDR3 size: 15 residues. V was pared by 6 bases and J by 1 base, with 5 bases of the junction left unmatched. The CDR3 spells CASRGGTVNTGELFF. DNA for the CDR3: TGTGCCAGCAGGGGGGGGACGGTGAACACCGGGGAGCTGTTTTTT.

This clone was recorded a few times. The rearrangement links TRBV12-5 to TRBJ1-1; TRBD1 matches at 7 bases. Germline CDR1 is LGHNT and CDR2 is FRNRAP. This CDR3 has 13 residues. V was clipped by 10 bases and J by 1 base; unmatched bases: 6. The DNA for the CDR3 is TGTGCTAATGACAGGGAGAGGAACACTGAAGCTTTCTTT. Translated, it gives CANDRERNTEAFF.

In its sample, this clone was seen once. V gene TRBV29-1 combines with J gene TRBJ1-2, with no clear D. In germline, CDR1 is SQVTM, CDR2 ANQGSEA. The CDR3 has 14 residues. V was trimmed by 4 bases and J by 4 bases, leaving 16 bases between them. CDR3 amino acids: CSVAMVSDSYGYTF. The CDR3, as DNA: TGCAGCGTTGCAATGGTTAGTGACTCCTATGGCTACACCTTC. The variable domain in full, completed from reference TRBV29-1 and TRBJ1-2, reads SAVISQKPSRDICQRGTSLTIQCQVDSQVTMMFWYRQQPGQSLTLIATANQGSEATYESGFVIDKFPISRPNLTFSTLTVSNMSPEDSSIYLCSVAMVSDSYGYTFGSGTRLTVV.

The CDR3 protein is CASSFSAGRVSGELFF. The CDR3 nucleotides read TGTGCCAGCAGCTTCTCAGCGGGAAGGGTCTCCGGGGAGCTGTTTTTT. The J gene is TRBJ2-2, the V gene TRBV7-3; TRBD2 aligns across 7 bases. Trimming at V came to 3 bases and at J to 6 bases, leaving 10 bases not matched to a gene. This CDR3 spans 16 amino acids. Germline V lookup: CDR1 SGHTA, CDR2 FQGTGA.

The chain uses TRBV6-6 and TRBJ2-7, with TRBD1 matching 9 bases. Germline trimming cut 6 bases from V and 0 bases from J; bases unmatched to any gene: 9. Germline assignment: CDR1 MNHNY and CDR2 SVGAGI (reference sequence). The CDR3 is 16 residues long. Written as DNA, the CDR3 is TGTGCCAGCAGGACGTACAGGGGGCCGGGCTCCTACGAGCAGTACTTC. Its translation: CASRTYRGPGSYEQYF.

The J gene is TRBJ1-5, the V gene TRBV19; 9 positions match TRBD1. CDR1 is LNHDA, CDR2 SQIVND, per germline (reference sequence). This CDR3 is built from 16 residues. Trimming cost V 4 bases and J 4 bases; bases outside gene matches: 8. In nucleotides, the CDR3 is TGTGCCAGTAGTACTAAACGGACAGGGGAGAATCAGCCCCAGCATTTT. Protein: CASSTKRTGENQPQHF.

With respect to this clone: Additional DNA sequences in this sample encode the identical CDR3. This chain connects TRBV30 to TRBJ1-6, with TRBD1 identical over 9 bases. V shed 4 bases, J shed 5 bases, and the junction held 6 bases outside the gene matches. The CDR3 extends over 15 amino acids. The germline CDR1 and CDR2 sequences are GTSNPN and SVGIG (reference sequence). For the CDR3, the DNA is TGTGCCTGGATTCGTCGGGACAGGGATAATTCACCCCTCCACTTT. This encodes CAWIRRDRDNSPLHF.

In this sample, this clone turned up a few times. The chain carries TRBV18 and TRBJ1-1; D ambiguous. Trimming cost V 5 bases and J 3 bases, with 13 bases left between them. Germline V gene data show CDR1 as KGHSH and CDR2 as LQKENI. The CDR3 covers 14 residues. The CDR3 protein is CASSSFLGDTEAFF. The CDR3 region has the DNA TGTGCCAGCTCATCCTTTCTGGGCGACACTGAAGCTTTCTTT.

This chain links TRBV7-8 with TRBJ1-6; D not resolved. Between the trimmed V and J ends, which lost 5 bases and 13 bases, there was a span of 18 bases. Germline CDR1 SGHVS, CDR2 FQNEAQ. This CDR3 comprises 14 residues. The CDR3 DNA reads TGTGCCAGCAGCACCCCCGGGTCCCCAAGGCCCCTCCACTTT. It encodes CASSTPGSPRPLHF.